One and the same sample provided the 3 T cell receptor beta chains below, sequenced in a study of memory CD4+ T cells and cytomegalovirus serostatus. TCRdb keeps only in-frame clones here, not all; method: immunoSEQ multiplex PCR. This table holds roughly 28,000 clones, about 76% found once. Single viable CD3+CD4+CD8-CD45RO+ cells were sorted as the memory CD4+ T cells. Sequencing was done on a sample of memory CD4+ T cells from blood. These TCRs come from an adult in good health and CMV-seronegative.

J is TRBJ1-1 and V is TRBV18, with no clear D. Germline CDR1 KGHSH, CDR2 LQKENI. Deletions cut 2 bases from V and 5 bases from J, with 12 bases between. The CDR3 spans 14 residues. The DNA for the CDR3 is TGTGCCAGCTCACCAGCAGCCCCGAGTACTGAAGCTTTCTTT. Translating it yields CASSPAAPSTEAFF. Full variable domain (missing parts from reference TRBV18 and TRBJ1-1): NAGVMQNPRHLVRRRGQEARLRCSPMKGHSHVYWYRQLPEEGLKFMVYLQKENIIDESGMPKERFSAEFPKEGPSILRIQQVVRGDSAAYFCASSPAAPSTEAFFGQGTRLTVV.

The rearrangement links TRBV6-5 to TRBJ1-4; possibly TRBD1 for D (6 bases). Germline V gene sequence: CDR1 MNHEY, CDR2 SVGAGI. Trimming cost V 2 bases and J 11 bases, with 18 bases left between them. This CDR3 has 15 amino acids. The CDR3 DNA reads as TGTGCCAGCAGTTACGACAGGTGGAGAATAGAGAAACTGTTTTTT. This translates into CASSYDRWRIEKLFF.

The gene calls are TRBV10-2 and TRBJ2-1, with 10 bases matching TRBD2. Looked up from germline, CDR1 is WSHSY and CDR2 is SAAADI. CDR3 size: 16 residues. V lost 3 bases to trimming and J lost 0 bases; unmatched junction nucleotides: 2. CDR3: CASSDPSGSSYNEQFF. The CDR3 bases are TGCGCCAGCAGTGACCCTAGCGGGAGCTCCTACAATGAGCAGTTCTTC.